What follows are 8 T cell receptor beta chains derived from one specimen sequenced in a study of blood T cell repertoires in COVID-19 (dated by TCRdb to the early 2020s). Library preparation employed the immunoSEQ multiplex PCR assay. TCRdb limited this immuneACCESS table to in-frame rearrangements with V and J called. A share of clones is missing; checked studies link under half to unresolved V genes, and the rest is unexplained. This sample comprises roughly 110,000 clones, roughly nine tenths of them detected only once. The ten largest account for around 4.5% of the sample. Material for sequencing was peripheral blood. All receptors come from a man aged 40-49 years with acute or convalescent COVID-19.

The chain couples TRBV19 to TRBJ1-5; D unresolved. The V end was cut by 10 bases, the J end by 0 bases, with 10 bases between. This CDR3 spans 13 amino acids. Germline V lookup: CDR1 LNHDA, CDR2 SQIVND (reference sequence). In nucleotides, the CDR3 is TGTGCCACCTCAGGTTCTAGCAATCAGCCCCAGCATTTT. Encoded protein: CATSGSSNQPQHF.

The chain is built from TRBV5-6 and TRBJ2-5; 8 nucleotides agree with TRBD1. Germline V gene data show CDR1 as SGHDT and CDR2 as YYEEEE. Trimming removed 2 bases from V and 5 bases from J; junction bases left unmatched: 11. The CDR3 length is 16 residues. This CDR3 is CASSFRQGRFGETQYF. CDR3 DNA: TGTGCCAGCAGCTTTCGACAGGGGAGATTCGGCGAGACCCAGTACTTC. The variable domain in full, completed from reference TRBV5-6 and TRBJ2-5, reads DAGVTQSPTHLIKTRGQQVTLRCSPKSGHDTVSWYQQALGQGPQFIFQYYEEEERQRGNFPDRFSGHQFPNYSSELNVNALLLGDSALYLCASSFRQGRFGETQYFGPGTRLLVL.

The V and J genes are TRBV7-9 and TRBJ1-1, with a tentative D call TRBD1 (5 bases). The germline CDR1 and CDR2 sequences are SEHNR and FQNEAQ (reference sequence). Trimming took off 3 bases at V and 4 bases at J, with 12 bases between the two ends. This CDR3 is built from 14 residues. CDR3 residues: CASSLKERGTEAFF. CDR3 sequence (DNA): TGTGCCAGCAGCTTGAAGGAAAGGGGCACTGAAGCTTTCTTT. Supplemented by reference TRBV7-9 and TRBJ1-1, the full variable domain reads DTGVSQNPRHKITKRGQNVTFRCDPISEHNRLYWYRQTLGQGPEFLTYFQNEAQLEKSRLLSDRFSAERPKGSFSTLEIQRTEQGDSAMYLCASSLKERGTEAFFGQGTRLTVV.

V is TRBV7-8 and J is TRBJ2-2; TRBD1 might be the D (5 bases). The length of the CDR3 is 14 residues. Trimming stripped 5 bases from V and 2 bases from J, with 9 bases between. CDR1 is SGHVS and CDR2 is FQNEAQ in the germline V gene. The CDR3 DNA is TGTGCCAGCAGCCCAGGGATTAACACCGGGGAGCTGTTTTTT. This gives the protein CASSPGINTGELFF.

CDR3 coding DNA: TGTGCCAGCAGCTCAAGACTAGCGGGGGACTTTGGTGAGCAGTTCTTC. It specifies CASSSRLAGDFGEQFF. V usage is TRBV4-2 and J usage is TRBJ2-1; 12 nucleotides agree with TRBD2. V was pared by 5 bases and J by 9 bases, with 11 bases of the junction left unmatched. CDR1 is LGHNA and CDR2 is YNFKEQ in the germline V gene. The CDR3 is made up of 16 amino acids.

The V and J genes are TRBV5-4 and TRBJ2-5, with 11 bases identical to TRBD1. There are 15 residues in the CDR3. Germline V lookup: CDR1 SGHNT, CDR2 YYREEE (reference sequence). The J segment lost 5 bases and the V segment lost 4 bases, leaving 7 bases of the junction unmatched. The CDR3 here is CASSRGTGGGETQYF. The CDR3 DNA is TGTGCCAGCAGCAGAGGGACAGGGGGAGGTGAGACCCAGTACTTC.

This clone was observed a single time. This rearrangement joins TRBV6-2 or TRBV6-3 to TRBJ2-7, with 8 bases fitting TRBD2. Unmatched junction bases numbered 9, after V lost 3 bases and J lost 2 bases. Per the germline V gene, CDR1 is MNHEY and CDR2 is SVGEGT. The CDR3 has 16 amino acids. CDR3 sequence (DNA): TGTGCCAGCAGTTATTCTAGCGGGCGGGGGACCTACGAGCAGTACTTC. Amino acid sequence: CASSYSSGRGTYEQYF.

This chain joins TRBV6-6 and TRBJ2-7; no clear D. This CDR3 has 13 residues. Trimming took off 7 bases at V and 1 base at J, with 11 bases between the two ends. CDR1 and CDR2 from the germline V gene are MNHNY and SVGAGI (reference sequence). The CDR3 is CASTHGASYEQYF. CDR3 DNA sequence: TGTGCCAGCACGCACGGAGCATCCTACGAGCAGTACTTC.